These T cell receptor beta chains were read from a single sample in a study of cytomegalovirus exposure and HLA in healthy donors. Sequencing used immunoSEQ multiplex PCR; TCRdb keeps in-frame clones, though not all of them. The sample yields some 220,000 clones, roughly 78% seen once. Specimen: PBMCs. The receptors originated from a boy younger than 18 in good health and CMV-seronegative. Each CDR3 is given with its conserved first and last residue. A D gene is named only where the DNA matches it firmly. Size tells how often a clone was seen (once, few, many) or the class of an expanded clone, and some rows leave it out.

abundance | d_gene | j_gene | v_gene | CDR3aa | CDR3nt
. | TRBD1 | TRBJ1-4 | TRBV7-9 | CASSLPGQGATNEKLFF | TGTGCCAGCAGCTTACCCGGACAGGGGGCAACTAATGAAAAACTGTTTTTT
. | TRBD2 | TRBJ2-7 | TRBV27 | CAVKLAGGHEQYF | TGTGCCGTGAAACTAGCGGGTGGCCACGAGCAGTACTTC
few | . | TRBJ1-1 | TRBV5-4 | CASGGLDTEAFF | TGTGCCAGCGGAGGGTTAGACACTGAAGCTTTCTTT
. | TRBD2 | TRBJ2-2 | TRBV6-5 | CAVMGGGRGGELFF | TGTGCCGTCATGGGCGGGGGGCGCGGCGGGGAGCTGTTTTTT
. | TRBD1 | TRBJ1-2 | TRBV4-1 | CASSASPRQGGGYGYTF | TGCGCCAGCAGCGCATCCCCGAGACAGGGTGGTGGCTATGGCTACACCTTC
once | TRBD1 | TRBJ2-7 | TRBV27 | CASRAQGALGYEQYF | TGTGCCAGCAGGGCACAGGGGGCGTTGGGATACGAGCAGTACTTC
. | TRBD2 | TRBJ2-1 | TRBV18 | CASSPLTSGNEQFF | TGTGCCAGCTCACCCCTGACTAGCGGGAATGAGCAGTTCTTC
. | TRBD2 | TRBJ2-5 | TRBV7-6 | CASGLAGGQQETQYF | TGTGCCAGCGGGTTAGCGGGGGGGCAACAAGAGACCCAGTACTTC
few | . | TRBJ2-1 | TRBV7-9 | CASSLGEVLSSYNEQFF | TGTGCCAGCAGCTTAGGCGAGGTATTGAGCTCCTACAATGAGCAGTTCTTC
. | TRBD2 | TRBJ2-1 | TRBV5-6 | CASSLVLAGVIEQFF | TGTGCCAGCAGCTTGGTACTAGCGGGAGTCATTGAGCAGTTCTTC
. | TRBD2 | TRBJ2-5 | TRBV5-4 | CASSFPLAGGEQETQYF | TGTGCCAGCAGCTTCCCGCTAGCGGGGGGCGAACAAGAGACCCAGTACTTC
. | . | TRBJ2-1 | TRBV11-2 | CASSLSAVGNANEQFF | TGTGCCAGCAGTTTATCTGCGGTAGGTAATGCCAATGAGCAGTTCTTC
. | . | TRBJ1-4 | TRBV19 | CASSIDREEKLFF | TGTGCCAGTAGTATAGATAGAGAGGAAAAACTGTTTTTT
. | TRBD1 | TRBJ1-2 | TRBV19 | CASSTWGQADGYTF | TGTGCCAGTAGTACGTGGGGACAGGCCGATGGCTACACCTTC
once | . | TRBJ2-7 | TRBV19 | CASSILGTTYEQYF | TGTGCCAGTAGTATCCTTGGGACAACCTACGAGCAGTACTTC
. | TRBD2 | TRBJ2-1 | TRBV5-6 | CASSSLLGLAGVVSEQFF | TGTGCCAGCAGCTCGCTACTAGGACTAGCGGGAGTTGTAAGTGAGCAGTTCTTC
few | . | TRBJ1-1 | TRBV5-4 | CASSPAAMNTEAFF | TGTGCCAGCAGCCCCGCGGCCATGAACACTGAAGCTTTCTTT
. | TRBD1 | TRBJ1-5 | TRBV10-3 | CAINNDRGGQPQHF | TGTGCCATCAACAATGACAGGGGTGGACAGCCCCAGCATTTT
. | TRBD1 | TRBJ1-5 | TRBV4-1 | CASSPARQGGNQPQHF | TGCGCCAGCAGCCCCGCCCGACAGGGAGGCAATCAGCCCCAGCATTTT
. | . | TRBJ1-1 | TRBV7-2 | CASSLVNRAGTEAFF | TGTGCCAGCAGCTTAGTGAACAGGGCGGGCACTGAAGCTTTCTTT
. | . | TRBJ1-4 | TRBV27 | CASSHRDLPGTKLFF | TGTGCCAGCAGCCATAGAGACCTACCGGGGACTAAACTGTTTTTT
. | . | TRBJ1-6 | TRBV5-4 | CASSPRGGAGYNSPLHF | TGTGCCAGCAGCCCAAGGGGTGGGGCAGGGTATAATTCACCCCTCCACTTT
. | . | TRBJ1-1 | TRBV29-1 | CSVPLNKEAFF | TGCAGCGTCCCACTTAATAAAGAAGCTTTCTTT
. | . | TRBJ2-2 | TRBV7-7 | CASSLVAVANTGELFF | TGTGCTAGCAGCTTAGTAGCGGTCGCGAACACCGGGGAGCTGTTTTTT
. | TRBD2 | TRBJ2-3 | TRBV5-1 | CASSFTGTSGTDTQYF | TGCGCCAGCAGCTTTACCGGGACTAGCGGGACAGATACGCAGTATTTT
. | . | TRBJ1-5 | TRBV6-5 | CASSYSLNSNQPQHF | TGTGCCAGCAGTTACAGCCTTAATAGCAATCAGCCCCAGCATTTT
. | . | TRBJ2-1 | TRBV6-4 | CASSQSQGYNEQFF | TGTGCCAGCAGTCAATCCCAGGGATACAATGAGCAGTTCTTC
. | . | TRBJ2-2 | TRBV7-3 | CASSPYTGELFF | TGTGCCAGCAGCCCCTACACCGGGGAGCTGTTTTTT
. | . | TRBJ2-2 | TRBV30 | CAWSVLSGELFF | TGTGCCTGGAGTGTACTTTCAGGGGAGCTGTTTTTT
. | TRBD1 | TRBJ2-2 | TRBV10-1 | CASSETGRGTGELFF | TGCGCCAGCAGTGAGACGGGCAGGGGGACCGGGGAGCTGTTTTTT
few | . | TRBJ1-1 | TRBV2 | CASSWTPRLTEAFF | TGTGCCAGCAGTTGGACACCCCGCCTCACTGAAGCTTTCTTT
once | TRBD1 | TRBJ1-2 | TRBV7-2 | CASSGGQDSPWGYTF | TGTGCCAGCAGCGGAGGACAGGACTCTCCTTGGGGCTACACCTTC
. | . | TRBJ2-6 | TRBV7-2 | CASSLSGGSGSGANVLTF | TGTGCCAGCAGCTTATCTGGGGGCAGTGGCTCTGGGGCCAACGTCCTGACTTTC
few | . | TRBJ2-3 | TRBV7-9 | CASNLAGGTDTQYF | TGTGCCAGCAATCTAGCTGGAGGCACAGATACGCAGTATTTT
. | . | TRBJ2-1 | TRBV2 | CASSYGVNEQFF | TGTGCCAGCAGCTACGGAGTCAATGAGCAGTTCTTC
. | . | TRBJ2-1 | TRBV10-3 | CAISGTEHNEQFF | TGTGCCATCAGTGGAACGGAGCACAATGAGCAGTTCTTC
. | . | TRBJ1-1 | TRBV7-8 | CASSLVSSHTEAFF | TGTGCCAGCAGCTTAGTCTCAAGCCACACTGAAGCTTTCTTT
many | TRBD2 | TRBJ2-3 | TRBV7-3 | CASSLGERGSTDTQYF | TGTGCCAGCAGCTTAGGGGAGCGGGGGAGCACAGATACGCAGTATTTT
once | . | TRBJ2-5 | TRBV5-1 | CASSPRGETQYF | TGCGCCAGCAGCCCCAGGGGTGAGACCCAGTACTTC
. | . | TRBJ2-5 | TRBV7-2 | CASSLGGGAETQYF | TGTGCCAGCAGCTTAGGGGGAGGTGCGGAGACCCAGTACTTC
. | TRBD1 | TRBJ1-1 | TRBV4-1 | CASSHHWTGVSTEAFF | TGCGCCAGCAGCCACCATTGGACAGGGGTTAGCACTGAAGCTTTCTTT
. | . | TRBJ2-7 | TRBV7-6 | CASSKTGGASYEQYF | TGTGCCAGCAGCAAAACGGGTGGGGCCTCCTACGAGCAGTACTTC
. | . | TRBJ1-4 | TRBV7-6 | CASSPGVDEKLFF | TGTGCCAGCAGCCCGGGGGTGGATGAAAAACTGTTTTTT
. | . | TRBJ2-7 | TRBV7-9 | CASSLVGARGYF | TGTGCCAGCAGCTTAGTGGGGGCCCGGGGATACTTC
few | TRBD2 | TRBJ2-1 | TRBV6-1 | CASSEEPSGRNEQFF | TGTGCCAGCAGTGAAGAACCTAGCGGACGCAATGAGCAGTTCTTC
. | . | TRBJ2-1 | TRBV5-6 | CASSLQREQFF | TGTGCCAGCAGCCTACAGCGGGAGCAGTTCTTC
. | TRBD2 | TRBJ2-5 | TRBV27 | CASSFRLAGGETQYF | TGTGCCAGCAGTTTTCGACTAGCGGGGGGGGAGACCCAGTACTTC
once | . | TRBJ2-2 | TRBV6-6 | CAGGQSGYTGELFF | TGTGCCGGAGGACAGTCAGGATACACCGGGGAGCTGTTTTTT
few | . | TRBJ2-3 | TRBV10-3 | CAISEKANPNTDTQYF | TGTGCCATCAGTGAGAAAGCAAACCCCAATACAGATACGCAGTATTTT
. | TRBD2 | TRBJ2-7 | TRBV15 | CATSTPRVLAGGSYEQYF | TGTGCCACCAGCACCCCGAGGGTACTAGCGGGGGGTTCCTACGAGCAGTACTTC
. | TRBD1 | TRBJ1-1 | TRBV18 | CASSNRGSMNTEAFF | TGTGCCAGCTCAAACAGGGGATCCATGAACACTGAAGCTTTCTTT